A single sample gave rise to the 22 T cell receptor beta chains below, sequenced in a study of OX40 agonist ivuxolimab in advanced cancers. Some clones are missing from TCRdb's copy, which holds only in-frame ones; the method was immunoSEQ multiplex PCR. Among roughly 13,000 clones, 80% to 95% were seen once, and the ten largest hold approximately 70%. The sequences come from CD4+ or CD8+ T cells sorted from blood, collected in a trial of the OX40 agonist ivuxolimab. These receptors originate from an adult with an advanced solid tumor such as melanoma, head and neck, liver or kidney cancer.

The chain links TRBV4-3 to TRBJ2-2; D uncertain. CDR3 size: 18 residues. The V gene lost 0 bases and the J gene lost 6 bases, with 20 bases spanning the gap. Germline values: CDR1 LGHNA, CDR2 YSLEER. This CDR3 reads CASSQDFVVAVLSGELFF. DNA of the CDR3: TGCGCCAGCAGCCAAGATTTCGTAGTGGCAGTCCTGTCCGGGGAGCTGTTTTTT.

J is TRBJ2-7 and V is TRBV7-3; D might be TRBD2 (5 bases). Trimming stripped 3 bases from V and 6 bases from J, with 9 bases between. From germline, CDR1 is SGHTA and CDR2 FQGTGA. The CDR3 sequence is 12 residues long. The CDR3 DNA follows: TGTGCCAGCAGCTTGGACCTAGCCGAGCAGTACTTC. Translated, it gives CASSLDLAEQYF.

This chain connects TRBV6-1 to TRBJ2-5, with D tentatively TRBD1 or TRBD2 (5 bases each). Per germline, CDR1 MNHNS and CDR2 SASEGT. The CDR3 has 15 amino acids. V lost 8 bases and J lost 5, with 21 bases in between. DNA of the CDR3: TGTGCCAGCCCCAGGGACGGGGCCGGTGGGGAGACCCAGTACTTC. Residues: CASPRDGAGGETQYF.

The V and J genes are TRBV6-1 and TRBJ2-5, with 11 bases lining up with TRBD2. After removal of 8 bases from V and 2 bases from J, the junction contained 7 bases not matched to a gene. This CDR3 spans 15 amino acids. CDR1 and CDR2 from the germline V gene are MNHNS and SASEGT. Written as DNA, the CDR3 is TGTGCCAGCTTATTAGCGGGAGGGCCGCAAGAGACCCAGTACTTC. Protein sequence: CASLLAGGPQETQYF.

J is TRBJ2-7 and V is TRBV13; TRBD1 might be the D (6 bases). V was shortened by 0 bases and J by 5 bases, with 14 bases between the two germline ends. CDR3 length: 15 residues. Germline CDR1 reads PRHDT; CDR2 reads FYEKMQ (reference sequence). The CDR3 coding sequence is TGTGCCAGCAGCTTAGGTGTCAGGGGATCGGACGAGCAGTACTTC. Protein sequence: CASSLGVRGSDEQYF.

V usage is TRBV5-6 and J usage is TRBJ2-1; D call uncertain. CDR3 length: 14 residues. Trimming took 1 base from V and 4 from J, leaving 9 bases between them. Germline values: CDR1 SGHDT, CDR2 YYEEEE. CDR3 protein: CASSLPGRYNEQFF. CDR3 nucleotides: TGTGCCAGCAGCTTGCCAGGTCGGTACAATGAGCAGTTCTTC.

This rearrangement joins TRBV7-2 to TRBJ2-3; D remains unclear. Trimming took 6 bases from V and 2 from J, leaving 15 bases between them. CDR1 and CDR2 (germline): SGHTA, FQGNSA. The CDR3 length is 15 residues. The CDR3 nucleotides are TGTGCCAGCAGACTCCTATTGGGGAACACAGATACGCAGTATTTT. Residues: CASRLLLGNTDTQYF.

The rearrangement links TRBV12-2 to TRBJ1-2; the tabulated D call, TRBD1, remains unverified against the DNA. TRBV12-2 is flagged as a pseudogene. This CDR3 is built from 13 residues. The CDR3 DNA is TGTGCAAGTCGCTTGGGGACACCGGTTTGCTACACCTTC. This encodes CASRLGTPVCYTF.

The chain employs TRBV4-3 and TRBJ1-2, with D uncertain. The V gene lost 1 base and the J gene lost 2 bases, with 11 bases spanning the gap. CDR1 LGHNA and CDR2 YSLEER come from the germline V gene. This CDR3 is built from 15 residues. This chain's CDR3 is CASSQVRTTNYGYTF. CDR3 nucleotide sequence: TGCGCCAGCAGCCAAGTGCGCACAACCAACTATGGCTACACCTTC.

V usage is TRBV19 and J usage is TRBJ1-5; 12 nucleotides match TRBD1. The CDR3 spans 17 residues. Germline V gives CDR1 LNHDA, CDR2 SQIVND (reference sequence). The V gene end was trimmed by 1 base and the J gene end by 3 bases; junction bases not matched to a gene: 4. CDR3: CASSIVGQGALNQPQHF. The CDR3 coding sequence is TGTGCCAGTAGTATAGTGGGACAGGGGGCCCTCAATCAGCCCCAGCATTTT.

The chain combines TRBV25-1 with TRBJ2-3; 11 bases line up with TRBD2. Germline assignment: CDR1 MGHDK and CDR2 SYGVNS. V was pared by 0 bases and J by 2 bases, with 4 bases of the junction left unmatched. CDR3 length equals 17 residues. CDR3 DNA sequence: TGTGCCAGCAGTGAATATGGACTAGCGGGTTCCACAGATACGCAGTATTTT. Residues: CASSEYGLAGSTDTQYF.

The V call is TRBV6-5, the J call TRBJ1-2; the D gene is possibly TRBD1 (6 bases). Germline loops: CDR1 MNHEY, CDR2 SVGAGI. The length of the CDR3 is 13 residues. Trimming left V 6 bases short and J 3 bases short, with 11 bases between. This chain's CDR3 is CASSPDRYYGYTF. The CDR3 bases are TGTGCCAGCAGCCCAGACAGGTACTATGGCTACACCTTC.

The chain joins TRBV11-2 to TRBJ2-7; no firm D call. V was pared by 5 bases and J by 3 bases, with 8 bases between. Germline V gene lookup returns CDR1 SGHAT and CDR2 FQNNGV. The CDR3 is 12 residues long. The CDR3 loop is CASSPTGYEQYF. As DNA, the CDR3 is TGTGCCAGCAGCCCAACGGGCTACGAGCAGTACTTC.

The chain links TRBV6-1 to TRBJ2-7; 7 positions agree with TRBD1. Germline V gives CDR1 MNHNS, CDR2 SASEGT. J was trimmed by 3 bases and V by 4 bases; bases with no gene match: 6. This CDR3 has 14 amino acids. The CDR3, as DNA: TGTGCCAGCAGTGGCCAGGGGGAATTCTACGAGCAGTACTTC. This codes for CASSGQGEFYEQYF.

The chain uses TRBV5-5 and TRBJ2-6; 10 bases fit TRBD1. Germline V gene data show CDR1 as SGHKS and CDR2 as YYEKEE (reference sequence). CDR3 size: 16 residues. Trimming removed 4 bases from V and 4 bases from J; junction bases left unmatched: 5. CDR3 residues: CASSRGTGVGANVLTF. DNA for the CDR3: TGTGCCAGCAGCCGAGGGACAGGGGTAGGGGCCAACGTCCTGACTTTC.

This chain links TRBV7-2 with TRBJ2-5; 12 positions match TRBD1. The CDR3 totals 17 residues. Trimming at V came to 5 bases and at J to 7 bases, leaving 14 bases not matched to a gene. Per germline, CDR1 SGHTA and CDR2 FQGNSA. CDR3 residues: CASSPGTGGPQFGTQYF. The CDR3 DNA sequence: TGTGCCAGCAGCCCAGGGACAGGGGGCCCACAATTCGGGACCCAGTACTTC.

The rearrangement links TRBV15 to TRBJ2-7; 11 positions agree with TRBD2. Germline V lookup: CDR1 LNHNV, CDR2 YYDKDF (reference sequence). The J segment lost 6 bases and the V segment lost 1 base, leaving 8 bases of the junction unmatched. This CDR3 is 16 amino acids long. The CDR3 sequence: CATSRGSGRAWGEQYF. The CDR3 bases are TGTGCCACCAGCAGAGGTAGCGGGAGGGCGTGGGGCGAGCAGTACTTC.

V usage is TRBV13 and J usage is TRBJ2-2; no definite D call. Germline V CDR1 and CDR2: PRHDT, FYEKMQ (reference sequence). The CDR3 runs to 14 residues. V was clipped by 1 base and J by 3 bases, with 6 bases between them. In DNA form, the CDR3 reads TGTGCCAGCAGCTTAGATGGGGACACCGGGGAGCTGTTTTTT. The encoded protein is CASSLDGDTGELFF.

The chain is built from TRBV10-3 and TRBJ2-7, with D perhaps assigned TRBD1 or TRBD2 (6 bases each). Germline V gene sequence: CDR1 ENHRY, CDR2 SYGVKD. The CDR3 runs 15 residues. The V end was cut by 0 bases, the J end by 7 bases, with 16 bases between. CDR3 coding DNA: TGTGCCATCAGTGAGTCCCACAGGGTCGCGGGGGAGCAGTACTTC. It yields the protein CAISESHRVAGEQYF.

CDR3 protein: CAISESEGTSPLHF. Written as DNA, the CDR3 is TGTGCCATCAGTGAGTCAGAGGGCACTTCACCCCTCCACTTT. V usage is TRBV10-3 and J usage is TRBJ1-6; D not certain. With 0 bases removed from V and 9 bases from J, the gap between germline ends came to 9 bases. CDR3 size: 14 residues. CDR1 and CDR2 (germline): ENHRY, SYGVKD.

V and J are TRBV4-1 and TRBJ2-1, with TRBD2 as a possible D gene (6 bases). The CDR3 runs 16 residues. The germline CDR1 and CDR2 sequences are MGHRA and YSYEKL. V lost 2 bases and J lost 5, with 16 bases in between. CDR3 in DNA: TGCGCCAGCAGCCAACGGGCAGGGTGGGGGGACAATGAGCAGTTCTTC. Protein product: CASSQRAGWGDNEQFF.

The chain recombines TRBV7-6 with TRBJ2-7; D gene uncertain. The CDR3 is made up of 14 amino acids. V was cut by 1 base and J by 2 bases, with 9 bases left in between. CDR1 and CDR2 from the germline V gene are SGHVS and FNYEAQ. CDR3 loop: CASSLGDGAYEQYF. The CDR3 coding sequence is TGTGCCAGCAGCTTAGGCGATGGGGCCTACGAGCAGTACTTC.